The 24 T cell receptor beta chains in this list originate from one sample, sequenced in a study of shared clonotypes between healthy human individuals. The naive CD8 fraction comprised CD45RO-negative cells positively selected for CCR7 and excluded terminally differentiated effector memory CD45RA+ cells. Clones were read by immunoSEQ multiplex PCR, and TCRdb kept only the in-frame ones, dropping some. The table has around 550,000 clones, 85% to 95% seen once. The sequenced sample consisted of naive CD8+ T cells sorted from blood. Source of these receptors: a woman under 40 in good health.

This clone is a singleton in its sample. The V call is TRBV19, the J call TRBJ1-1, with 7 positions matching TRBD1. The CDR3 consists of 14 residues. Looked up from germline, CDR1 is LNHDA and CDR2 is SQIVND (reference sequence). V shed 5 bases and J 6 bases; nucleotides not matched to a gene: 9. The CDR3 region has the DNA TGTGCCAGTAGTGTCGAGGGGGCGCGGTCTGAAGCTTTCTTT. This gives the protein CASSVEGARSEAFF.

CDR3 nucleotides: TGTGCCAGCAGCCCTCTGGGACAGGCACGACAAGAGACCCAGTACTTC. Protein: CASSPLGQARQETQYF. This chain connects TRBV7-8 to TRBJ2-5; 8 bases line up with TRBD1. Trimming took 5 bases from V and 2 from J; bases not matched to a gene: 10. Germline assignment: CDR1 SGHVS and CDR2 FQNEAQ. The CDR3 contains 16 residues.

Here the CDR3 DNA reads TGCAGCGTTGTGCCGCAGAACACCGGGGAGCTGTTTTTT. This codes for CSVVPQNTGELFF. V and J are TRBV29-1 and TRBJ2-2, with D unresolved. In germline, CDR1 is SQVTM, CDR2 ANQGSEA. V lost 4 bases, J lost 1 base, and 7 bases lay in between. The CDR3 contains 13 residues.

The chain combines TRBV27 with TRBJ2-7, with 7 bases matching TRBD2. J was trimmed by 2 bases and V by 6 bases; bases with no gene match: 4. Looked up from germline, CDR1 is MNHEY and CDR2 is SMNVEV (reference sequence). This CDR3 contains 13 residues. In nucleotides, the CDR3 is TGTGCCAGCAGCCCTAGCGGCGCCTACGAGCAGTACTTC. It encodes CASSPSGAYEQYF.

The chain couples TRBV2 to TRBJ2-5; TRBD2 is a possible D gene (5 bases). V was shortened by 4 bases and J by 4 bases, with 10 bases between the two germline ends. Germline lookup yields CDR1 SNHLY and CDR2 FYNNEI. The CDR3 runs 13 residues. The CDR3 reads CASSGVDSETQYF. CDR3 nucleotide sequence: TGTGCCAGCAGTGGGGTGGACTCAGAGACCCAGTACTTC. Variable domain in full (rest from reference TRBV2 and TRBJ2-5): EPEVTQTPSHQVTQMGQEVILRCVPISNHLYFYWYRQILGQKVEFLVSFYNNEISEKSEIFDDQFSVERPDGSNFTLKIRSTKLEDSAMYFCASSGVDSETQYFGPGTRLLVL.

The chain is built from TRBV7-9 and TRBJ2-7; 7 bases align to TRBD1. The germline gives CDR1 SEHNR, CDR2 FQNEAQ (reference sequence). V shed 6 bases and J 5 bases; nucleotides not matched to a gene: 13. The CDR3 runs 15 residues. The CDR3 reads CASSFNRGSSHEQYF. CDR3 bases: TGTGCCAGCAGTTTCAACAGGGGTTCTAGCCACGAGCAGTACTTC. The whole variable domain, filled in from reference TRBV7-9 and TRBJ2-7, reads DTGVSQNPRHKITKRGQNVTFRCDPISEHNRLYWYRQTLGQGPEFLTYFQNEAQLEKSRLLSDRFSAERPKGSFSTLEIQRTEQGDSAMYLCASSFNRGSSHEQYFGPGTRLTVT.

The V gene is TRBV19, the J gene TRBJ1-5; D gene unclear. Trimming shortened V by 1 base and J by 5 bases, and 12 bases separated the two germline ends. The length of the CDR3 is 15 residues. In germline, CDR1 is LNHDA, CDR2 SQIVND (reference sequence). The CDR3 coding sequence is TGTGCCAGTAGTATAGGTCCCTTGGACTATCAGCCCCAGCATTTT. Protein: CASSIGPLDYQPQHF. Full variable domain (outside the CDR3, taken from reference TRBV19 and TRBJ1-5): DGGITQSPKYLFRKEGQNVTLSCEQNLNHDAMYWYRQDPGQGLRLIYYSQIVNDFQKGDIAEGYSVSREKKESFPLTVTSAQKNPTAFYLCASSIGPLDYQPQHFGDGTRLSIL.

The V gene is TRBV6-5, the J gene TRBJ2-1, with a weak D call TRBD2 (5 bases). Germline-derived CDR1 and CDR2 are MNHEY and SVGAGI. V shed 6 bases and J shed 8 bases, with 11 bases lying between them. There are 12 residues in the CDR3. The CDR3 protein is CASRTTGDEQFF. Here the CDR3 DNA reads TGTGCCAGCAGGACTACTGGGGATGAGCAGTTCTTC.

The J gene is TRBJ1-4, the V gene TRBV1. TRBV1 is a recognized pseudogene. This CDR3 is built from 13 residues. The CDR3 region is CTSSTRVNEKLFF. The CDR3 DNA follows: TGCACCAGCAGCACGAGAGTTAATGAAAAACTGTTTTTT.

The rearrangement links TRBV4-1 to TRBJ1-2, with 8 bases lining up with TRBD1. V lost 1 base, J lost 1 base, and 11 bases stayed unmatched. CDR1 is MGHRA and CDR2 is YSYEKL in the germline V gene. The length of the CDR3 is 18 residues. The CDR3 DNA is TGCGCCAGCAGCCAAGTCCAAGGTTCACAGGGGGTTAACTATGGCTACACCTTC. Its protein is CASSQVQGSQGVNYGYTF.

The rearrangement joins TRBV6-5 to TRBJ2-2; D not resolved. The ends were cut back, 6 bases at V and 8 bases at J, with 10 bases in the middle. This CDR3 is 12 amino acids long. The V gene's germline CDR1 is MNHEY and CDR2 SVGAGI. Here the CDR3 DNA reads TGTGCCAGCAGCCCCGCAATGGGGGAGCTGTTTTTT. Translated, it gives CASSPAMGELFF.

The J gene is TRBJ2-1, the V gene TRBV27; TRBD2 is a possible D gene (6 bases). Trimming took 3 bases from V and 0 from J, leaving 6 bases between them. The germline CDR1 and CDR2 sequences are MNHEY and SMNVEV (reference sequence). There are 14 residues in the CDR3. The CDR3 DNA follows: TGTGCCAGCAGTTTGGACTACTCCTACAATGAGCAGTTCTTC. This encodes CASSLDYSYNEQFF.

The chain carries TRBV28 and TRBJ2-2, with 7 bases identical to TRBD2. J gave up 4 bases and V 10 bases, and 12 bases lay outside the gene matches. CDR3 length equals 15 residues. Per germline, CDR1 MDHEN and CDR2 SYDVKM. CDR3 in amino acids: CAILMGGGVTGELFF. For the CDR3, the DNA is TGTGCCATCCTAATGGGGGGAGGGGTCACCGGGGAGCTGTTTTTT.

This chain joins TRBV11-1 and TRBJ2-1; D remains ambiguous. Trimming removed 3 bases from V and 5 bases from J, with 11 bases in between. The CDR3 is 14 residues long. Germline CDR1 SGHAT, CDR2 FQDESV (reference sequence). CDR3 in DNA: TGTGCCAGCAGCTTTAGGTATCCGCACAATGAGCAGTTCTTC. It is translated as CASSFRYPHNEQFF.

This rearrangement joins TRBV27 to TRBJ2-7; 7 bases are a match to TRBD2. V was clipped by 4 bases and J by 2 bases; unmatched bases: 8. There are 15 residues in the CDR3. Germline loops: CDR1 MNHEY, CDR2 SMNVEV (reference sequence). CDR3 DNA: TGTGCCAGCAGTTCGGCCCCTAGCGGCCCCTACGAGCAGTACTTC. It translates to CASSSAPSGPYEQYF.

The J gene is TRBJ2-7, the V gene TRBV7-2, with TRBD1 identical over 10 bases. This CDR3 spans 14 amino acids. The germline CDR1 and CDR2 sequences are SGHTA and FQGNSA. The junction had 4 bases not matched to a gene; V was cut back by 5 bases and J by 3 bases. CDR3 sequence: CASSPGQGFYEQYF. The CDR3 DNA sequence: TGTGCCAGCAGCCCGGGACAGGGGTTCTACGAGCAGTACTTC.

The chain recombines TRBV19 with TRBJ2-1; 9 positions match TRBD2. CDR1 and CDR2 (germline): LNHDA, SQIVND (reference sequence). CDR3 length: 17 amino acids. After removal of 6 bases from V and 8 bases from J, the junction contained 17 bases not matched to a gene. The CDR3 DNA is TGTGCCAGTAGCAGGTCCTTAGCGGGAGTCCCATCGGATGAGCAGTTCTTC. Amino acid sequence: CASSRSLAGVPSDEQFF.

A note on this clone: Different DNA sequences within this sample yield the same CDR3. This chain connects TRBV19 to TRBJ1-1; D is undetermined. Germline CDR1 and CDR2: LNHDA and SQIVND (reference sequence). V was shortened by 3 bases and J by 5 bases, with 4 bases between the two germline ends. The CDR3 runs 11 residues. DNA for the CDR3: TGTGCCAGTAGTATCGGGACTGAAGCTTTCTTT. It is translated as CASSIGTEAFF.

The chain carries TRBV13 and TRBJ2-7; 8 nucleotides match TRBD2. The germline V gene encodes CDR1 PRHDT and CDR2 FYEKMQ (reference sequence). CDR3 length equals 14 residues. V gave up 2 bases and J gave up 7 bases; unmatched junction bases: 7. CDR3: CASSLRGRTGEQYF. The CDR3 nucleotides are TGTGCCAGCAGCTTACGCGGGAGGACGGGGGAGCAGTACTTC.

V and J are TRBV9 and TRBJ2-2; weak D call: TRBD2 (5 bases). The ends were cut back, 1 base at V and 0 bases at J, with 22 bases in the middle. The CDR3 is made up of 20 amino acids. Germline V gene sequence: CDR1 SGDLS, CDR2 YYNGEE. CDR3 sequence (DNA): TGTGCCAGCAGCGTAACCTCTGCCGGCGGGCGGCACTCGAACACCGGGGAGCTGTTTTTT. As protein: CASSVTSAGGRHSNTGELFF.

CDR3 sequence reads: CASSLDRGSYNEQFF. CDR3 coding DNA: TGTGCCAGCAGCTTAGATAGGGGATCCTACAATGAGCAGTTCTTC. V and J are TRBV7-9 and TRBJ2-1; a weak D match, TRBD1 (5 bases). V was trimmed by 1 base and J by 1 base, leaving 8 bases between them. Germline CDR1 reads SEHNR; CDR2 reads FQNEAQ (reference sequence). This CDR3 spans 15 amino acids.

J is TRBJ2-5 and V is TRBV2; D might be TRBD1 (5 bases). Trimming took off 6 bases at V and 2 bases at J, with 13 bases between the two ends. There are 14 residues in the CDR3. Germline V gene data show CDR1 as SNHLY and CDR2 as FYNNEI. CDR3 nucleotide sequence: TGTGCCAGCAGGCAGTTGGGGCAGCAAGAGACCCAGTACTTC. It translates to CASRQLGQQETQYF.

The chain employs TRBV19 and TRBJ2-7; D tentatively reads TRBD1 or TRBD2 (6 bases each). This CDR3 contains 12 residues. Deletions cut 7 bases from V and 1 base from J, with 8 bases between. Germline assignment: CDR1 LNHDA and CDR2 SQIVND (reference sequence). CDR3 residues: CASKGGSYEQYF. CDR3 DNA sequence: TGTGCCAGTAAAGGGGGGTCCTACGAGCAGTACTTC. The full variable domain, in which reference TRBV19 and TRBJ2-7 provide the parts outside the CDR3, is DGGITQSPKYLFRKEGQNVTLSCEQNLNHDAMYWYRQDPGQGLRLIYYSQIVNDFQKGDIAEGYSVSREKKESFPLTVTSAQKNPTAFYLCASKGGSYEQYFGPGTRLTVT.

This chain connects TRBV7-3 to TRBJ2-3; tentative D call: TRBD2 (5 bases). V lost 0 bases to trimming and J lost 4 bases, with 11 bases between them. This CDR3 comprises 15 residues. Germline CDR1 and CDR2: SGHTA and FQGTGA. CDR3 bases: TGTGCCAGCAGCTTAACGGGGAGTGGTCCAGATACGCAGTATTTT. It specifies CASSLTGSGPDTQYF.